A selection of T cell receptor beta chains follows, all from one sample in a study of cytomegalovirus exposure and HLA in healthy donors. Sequenced by immunoSEQ multiplex PCR; TCRdb stores in-frame clones only, minus some. The table lists approximately 100,000 clones, 79% of them singletons. Specimen: PBMCs. The receptors here all came from a woman between 40 and 50 years old in good health and CMV-seronegative. CDR3s include the opening cysteine and the closing phenylalanine or tryptophan. The D gene is left open where the match is weak. Clone size is given for some rows only: seen once, a few or many times, or a class if the clone is expanded.

J | size | V | D | DNA | CDR3
TRBJ2-7 | NA | TRBV5-6 | NA | TGTGCCAGCAGCTTGGCCTACGAGCAGTACTTC | CASSLAYEQYF
TRBJ2-2 | NA | TRBV30 | TRBD1 | TGTGCCTGGAGCGGGACAGAAATGATCTCCGGGGAGCTGTTTTTT | CAWSGTEMISGELFF
TRBJ2-7 | NA | TRBV28 | NA | TGTGCCAGCAGTGCCCCAGTCAGCTACGAGCAGTACTTC | CASSAPVSYEQYF
TRBJ1-2 | NA | TRBV6-6 | NA | TGTGCCAGCAGTTCCCAGGGAACCTATGGCTACACCTTC | CASSSQGTYGYTF
TRBJ1-2 | few | TRBV10-2 | TRBD1 | TGCGCCAGCAGTGGCCCCCGGGAGGGGGCTACTAACTATGGCTACACCTTC | CASSGPREGATNYGYTF
TRBJ2-7 | NA | TRBV19 | TRBD1 | TGTGCCAGTAGTATAGGGACAGGACCCTACGAGCAGTACTTC | CASSIGTGPYEQYF
TRBJ1-1 | NA | TRBV5-4 | NA | TGTGCCAGCACGAAACTGCGGGGAGAGAGTACTGAAGCTTTCTTT | CASTKLRGESTEAFF
TRBJ2-1 | NA | TRBV6-5 | TRBD1 | TGTGCCACCACCCCCGGGACAGCCAACTACAATGAGCAGTTCTTC | CATTPGTANYNEQFF
TRBJ1-1 | NA | TRBV10-3 | TRBD1 | TGTGCCATCAGTGGGGACAGGGGACTAGAAAAGGGCACTGAAGCTTTCTTT | CAISGDRGLEKGTEAFF
TRBJ2-2 | NA | TRBV11-3 | NA | TGTGCCAGCAGCATTAGCGGGGCAGGGGGAAACACCGGGGAGCTGTTTTTT | CASSISGAGGNTGELFF
TRBJ1-5 | once | TRBV6-5 | TRBD1 | TGTGCCAGCAGTTACTCGACAGGGCGGAATCAGCCCCAGCATTTT | CASSYSTGRNQPQHF
TRBJ2-5 | NA | TRBV21-1 | NA | TGTGCCAGCAGCAAAGGCGGGGGGGGCGACCAAGAGACCCAGTACTTC | CASSKGGGGDQETQYF
TRBJ2-7 | NA | TRBV5-1 | TRBD2 | TGCGCCAGCAGCTTAAGCCTAGCGGGAGAGGGTGAGCAGTACTTC | CASSLSLAGEGEQYF
TRBJ2-7 | NA | TRBV10-3 | TRBD2 | TGTGCCATCAGTGAGTCGACTAGCGGGATCTCCTACGAGCAGTACTTC | CAISESTSGISYEQYF
TRBJ2-7 | NA | TRBV23-1 | TRBD1 | TGCGCCAGCAGTCAATCCCGCTTTGACAGGGGTTCGTCCGAGCAGTACTTC | CASSQSRFDRGSSEQYF
TRBJ1-5 | NA | TRBV5-6 | NA | TGTGCCAGCAGTCAGAGGACAGTCCAGAATCAGCCCCAGCATTTT | CASSQRTVQNQPQHF
TRBJ2-7 | NA | TRBV5-1 | TRBD2 | TGCGCCAGCAGCCCTTGGACTAGCGGGAGCTCCTACGAGCAGTACTTC | CASSPWTSGSSYEQYF
TRBJ2-7 | NA | TRBV11-2 | TRBD2 | TGTGCCAGCAGCTTGGGAGGGAATAACGAGCAGTACTTC | CASSLGGNNEQYF
TRBJ1-6 | NA | TRBV15 | NA | TGTGCCACCAGCAGAGAACAGCTCCAACCCCTCCACTTT | CATSREQLQPLHF
TRBJ1-5 | NA | TRBV2 | NA | TGTGCCAGCAGTGTGACCGCAGGAGGGAATCAGCCCCAGCATTTT | CASSVTAGGNQPQHF
TRBJ1-2 | NA | TRBV30 | TRBD1 | TGTGCCTGGAGACCGAATGGACAGGTCCGCTATGGCTACACCTTC | CAWRPNGQVRYGYTF
TRBJ1-4 | NA | TRBV5-1 | TRBD1 | TGCGCCAGCAGCTCCTTGACAGGGGGAAATGAAAAACTGTTTTTT | CASSSLTGGNEKLFF
TRBJ1-2 | NA | TRBV7-2 | TRBD1 | TGTGCCAGCAGCCCGGGGACAGGGGATCGCTACACCTTC | CASSPGTGDRYTF
TRBJ2-1 | NA | TRBV4-3 | TRBD2 | TGCGCCAGCAGCCAAGAGGGACTAGCGGACAATGAGCAGTTCTTC | CASSQEGLADNEQFF
TRBJ2-5 | NA | TRBV27 | NA | TGTGCCAGCAGTCCCCAATTTTCAGGGGTAGAACAAGAGACCCAGTACTTC | CASSPQFSGVEQETQYF
TRBJ2-3 | NA | TRBV5-4 | NA | TGTGCCAGCAGCTTGAATCGGTCCCCGGATACGCAGTATTTT | CASSLNRSPDTQYF
TRBJ1-1 | NA | TRBV30 | TRBD1 | TGTGCCTGGAGCGCAGGGACAGGGAATGAAGCTTTCTTT | CAWSAGTGNEAFF
TRBJ2-7 | NA | TRBV27 | NA | TGTGCCAGCAGTTGGGGCCCACACTACGAGCAGTACTTC | CASSWGPHYEQYF
TRBJ2-3 | NA | TRBV12-5 | TRBD2 | TGTGCTAGTGCTTCGGGGGGGCTGGTAGATACGCAGTATTTT | CASASGGLVDTQYF
TRBJ1-5 | few | TRBV23-1 | TRBD1 | TGCGCCAGCAACCGACGGAGGGGGCCTCAGCCCCAGCATTTT | CASNRRRGPQPQHF
TRBJ2-1 | few | TRBV6-4 | TRBD1 | TGTGCCAGCAGTACCGACAGGGGGTCCGACAATGAGCAGTTCTTC | CASSTDRGSDNEQFF
TRBJ1-2 | once | TRBV18 | TRBD1 | TGTGCCAGCTCACCACGAGACAGGGGCGATGGCTACACCTTC | CASSPRDRGDGYTF
TRBJ2-7 | NA | TRBV28 | TRBD1 | TGTGCCAGCAGGCCTCCAGGGGGCTCCTACGAGCAGTACTTC | CASRPPGGSYEQYF
TRBJ1-2 | NA | TRBV6-5 | NA | TGTGCCAGCAGTTACGGTACAGACAACTATGGCTACACCTTC | CASSYGTDNYGYTF
TRBJ2-3 | few | TRBV19 | NA | TGTGCCAGTAGTATAGATCACAGCCTCACAGATACGCAGTATTTT | CASSIDHSLTDTQYF
TRBJ2-1 | NA | TRBV7-9 | NA | TGTGCCAGCAGCTTATATCCGGGGGGCGTGGATGAGCAGTTCTTC | CASSLYPGGVDEQFF
TRBJ2-1 | NA | TRBV7-2 | TRBD2 | TGTGCCAGCAGCTCCCAAACTAGCGGGGGGGGCAATGAGCAGTTCTTC | CASSSQTSGGGNEQFF
TRBJ1-5 | NA | TRBV30 | NA | TGTGCCTGGAGTGCGGACAGTAGCAATCAGCCCCAGCATTTT | CAWSADSSNQPQHF
TRBJ2-3 | NA | TRBV4-2 | NA | TGTGCCAGCAGCGTACACCAGGGAGGTACAGATACGCAGTATTTT | CASSVHQGGTDTQYF
TRBJ2-3 | few | TRBV7-2 | NA | TGTGCCAGCAGCTGGACGGGAACAGATACGCAGTATTTT | CASSWTGTDTQYF
TRBJ2-3 | NA | TRBV11-2 | TRBD2 | TGTGCCAGCAACTTCAGCGGGAGGGCCACAGATACGCAGTATTTT | CASNFSGRATDTQYF
TRBJ1-1 | few | TRBV29-1 | NA | TGCAGCGTTGAGTACAGCCTGAACACTGAAGCTTTCTTT | CSVEYSLNTEAFF
TRBJ1-5 | once | TRBV30 | NA | TGTGCCTGGAGTGCCCCAGGTAGCAATCAGCCCCAGCATTTT | CAWSAPGSNQPQHF
TRBJ1-2 | NA | TRBV28 | TRBD1 | TGTGCCAGCAGTACAACAGGGGATGGCTACACCTTC | CASSTTGDGYTF
TRBJ2-2 | NA | TRBV27 | TRBD1 | TGTGCCAGCAGTCCCTACCGGGCACAGGGGGGACCCGGGGAGCTGTTTTTT | CASSPYRAQGGPGELFF
TRBJ2-1 | NA | TRBV30 | NA | TGTGCCTGGAGACTATACAATGAGCAGTTCTTC | CAWRLYNEQFF
TRBJ2-1 | NA | TRBV7-2 | TRBD1 | TGTGCCAGCAGCTCGTCCGGGACAGGGGGCGAGCATGAGCAGTTCTTC | CASSSSGTGGEHEQFF
TRBJ1-3 | NA | TRBV19 | NA | TGTGCCAGTAGTACCCGACACAACACCATATATTTT | CASSTRHNTIYF
TRBJ2-3 | NA | TRBV5-1 | NA | TGCGCCAGCAGCTTGGGAAAAGCGGGAGATACGCAGTATTTT | CASSLGKAGDTQYF
TRBJ2-7 | NA | TRBV28 | NA | TGTGCCAGCAGTTTTCTCCTTTACGAGCAGTACTTC | CASSFLLYEQYF
TRBJ1-1 | NA | TRBV10-3 | NA | TGTGCCATCAAGGAGGCCAGGGGGAACACTGAAGCTTTCTTT | CAIKEARGNTEAFF
TRBJ1-2 | NA | TRBV15 | NA | TGTGCCACCAGCCCTCGAGGACAGAGGGGCTATGGCTACACCTTC | CATSPRGQRGYGYTF
TRBJ2-5 | NA | TRBV28 | NA | TGTGCCAGCAGTCTAGGAGGGGGCGAAGCTCAAGAGACCCAGTACTTC | CASSLGGGEAQETQYF
TRBJ1-1 | NA | TRBV7-2 | NA | TGTGCCAGCAGCTTAGCGGGGGCGAACACTGAAGCTTTCTTT | CASSLAGANTEAFF
TRBJ2-3 | once | TRBV30 | NA | TGTGCCTGGACGGGGACTAGCACAGATACGCAGTATTTT | CAWTGTSTDTQYF
TRBJ1-4 | NA | TRBV18 | NA | TGTGCCAGCTCACCACAAGGGTGGACGGGGAGATCGCCTAATGAAAAACTGTTTTTT | CASSPQGWTGRSPNEKLFF
TRBJ1-2 | few | TRBV28 | TRBD1 | TGTGCCAGCAGTCCCCTCGACAGGGGGGCGGCTAACTATGGCTACACCTTC | CASSPLDRGAANYGYTF
TRBJ1-5 | NA | TRBV7-9 | NA | TGTTCCAGCAGCCACGACGGGTCGGAACGGCATTTT | CSSSHDGSERHF
TRBJ1-4 | NA | TRBV11-2 | NA | TGTGCCAGCAGCTTAGGCAGGGAAAATGAAAAACTGTTTTTT | CASSLGRENEKLFF
TRBJ2-3 | once | TRBV5-1 | NA | TGCGCCAGCAGCTTGGACGGGCAGGGTGTCACAGATACGCAGTATTTT | CASSLDGQGVTDTQYF